What follows are 20 T cell receptor beta chains derived from one specimen sequenced in a study of blood T cell repertoires in COVID-19. Measured with immunoSEQ multiplex PCR; TCRdb has only the in-frame clones, and not every one. The sample records tens of thousands of clones, more than 60% being singletons. The sequenced sample consisted of peripheral blood. These TCRs come from a human donor in a cohort sampled during active COVID-19.

This chain links TRBV7-8 with TRBJ2-7; D might be TRBD1 (5 bases). The CDR3 has 14 amino acids. Trimming removed 1 base from V and 6 bases from J, with 13 bases in between. CDR1 and CDR2 (germline): SGHVS, FQNEAQ. The CDR3 DNA is TGTGCCAGCAGCTTAGAAGAGAATACAGGCGAGCAGTACTTC. Residues: CASSLEENTGEQYF.

The CDR3 loop is CASSLQGEVEKLFF. DNA of the CDR3: TGTGCCAGCAGCTTACAGGGGGAAGTCGAAAAACTGTTTTTT. The chain employs TRBV2 and TRBJ1-4; 8 bases fit TRBD1. V dropped 6 bases and J dropped 8; count of bases not matched to a gene: 8. The CDR3 has 14 amino acids. Looked up from germline, CDR1 is SNHLY and CDR2 is FYNNEI. The entire variable domain, with the rest obtained from reference TRBV2 and TRBJ1-4, is as follows: EPEVTQTPSHQVTQMGQEVILRCVPISNHLYFYWYRQILGQKVEFLVSFYNNEISEKSEIFDDQFSVERPDGSNFTLKIRSTKLEDSAMYFCASSLQGEVEKLFFGSGTQLSVL.

The chain joins TRBV7-6 to TRBJ1-5; 7 bases are a match to TRBD1. V lost 5 bases and J lost 5; bases outside the gene matches: 9. There are 15 residues in the CDR3. CDR1 and CDR2 from the germline V gene are SGHVS and FNYEAQ. The chain's CDR3 is CASSPTDRDDQPQHF. CDR3 bases: TGTGCCAGCAGCCCGACTGACAGGGATGATCAGCCCCAGCATTTT.

V gene TRBV30 combines with J gene TRBJ2-5, with 9 bases identical to TRBD1. Looked up from germline, CDR1 is GTSNPN and CDR2 is SVGIG (reference sequence). CDR3 length equals 14 residues. V shed 0 bases, J shed 2 bases, and the junction held 1 base outside the gene matches. In nucleotides, the CDR3 is TGTGCCTGGAGTGTAGGGACAGGGCAAGAGACCCAGTACTTC. This sequence encodes CAWSVGTGQETQYF.

V usage is TRBV11-2 and J usage is TRBJ2-6; the D is unclear. The CDR3 contains 16 residues. V dropped 2 bases and J dropped 0 bases, with 8 bases sitting between them. Germline loops: CDR1 SGHAT, CDR2 FQNNGV. CDR3 nucleotides: TGTGCCAGCAGCTTAACGGTATCCTCTGGGGCCAACGTCCTGACTTTC. This gives the protein CASSLTVSSGANVLTF.

In its sample, this clone was seen a few times. The chain is built from TRBV19 and TRBJ1-6; tentatively, D is TRBD1 (5 bases). From germline, CDR1 is LNHDA and CDR2 SQIVND (reference sequence). The CDR3 sequence is 16 residues long. V was cut by 5 bases and J by 7 bases, with 18 bases left in between. CDR3 amino acids: CASSQNPGRTNSPLHF. CDR3 bases: TGTGCCAGTAGTCAAAACCCGGGCAGGACAAATTCACCCCTCCACTTT. The entire variable domain, with the rest obtained from reference TRBV19 and TRBJ1-6, is as follows: DGGITQSPKYLFRKEGQNVTLSCEQNLNHDAMYWYRQDPGQGLRLIYYSQIVNDFQKGDIAEGYSVSREKKESFPLTVTSAQKNPTAFYLCASSQNPGRTNSPLHFGNGTRLTVT.

The chain carries TRBV7-9 and TRBJ2-7; possible D gene TRBD2, 6 bases. The CDR3 runs to 16 residues. V gave up 5 bases and J gave up 2 bases, with 19 bases separating them. Germline CDR1 and CDR2: SEHNR and FQNEAQ (reference sequence). In DNA form, the CDR3 reads TGTGCCAGCAGCCGACCCCCCGGGGGAGGCCCCTACGAGCAGTACTTC. Protein product: CASSRPPGGGPYEQYF.

This sequence joins TRBV5-4 and TRBJ1-2, with D possibly matching TRBD1 (5 bases). This CDR3 is built from 14 residues. V was trimmed by 4 bases and J by 3 bases, leaving 13 bases between them. Germline-derived CDR1 and CDR2 are SGHNT and YYREEE (reference sequence). The DNA of the CDR3 is TGTGCCAGCAGCAGCGGGACGGCAGACTATGGCTACACCTTC. Protein: CASSSGTADYGYTF.

This clone was counted only a few times. The J gene is TRBJ2-5, the V gene TRBV27; D is unresolved. Germline CDR1 reads MNHEY; CDR2 reads SMNVEV (reference sequence). The ends were cut back, 0 bases at V and 3 bases at J, with 8 bases in the middle. CDR3 length: 14 amino acids. The CDR3 loop reads CASSLSAGKETQYF. The DNA for the CDR3 is TGTGCCAGCAGTTTATCGGCAGGTAAAGAGACCCAGTACTTC.

V usage is TRBV5-1 and J usage is TRBJ2-5, with 8 bases aligning to TRBD2. J gave up 3 bases and V 4 bases, and 8 bases lay outside the gene matches. Germline values: CDR1 SGHRS, CDR2 YFSETQ. The CDR3 covers 15 residues. This CDR3 reads CASSTSSGPEETQYF. The DNA of the CDR3 is TGCGCCAGCAGCACGTCTAGCGGGCCAGAAGAGACCCAGTACTTC. Full variable domain (rest looked up from reference TRBV5-1 and TRBJ2-5): KAGVTQTPRYLIKTRGQQVTLSCSPISGHRSVSWYQQTPGQGLQFLFEYFSETQRNKGNFPGRFSGRQFSNSRSEMNVSTLELGDSALYLCASSTSSGPEETQYFGPGTRLLVL.

This chain links TRBV5-4 with TRBJ2-1; TRBD2 aligns across 11 bases. In germline, CDR1 is SGHNT, CDR2 YYREEE (reference sequence). There are 16 residues in the CDR3. V lost 4 bases and J lost 7; bases outside the gene matches: 10. The CDR3 DNA reads TGTGCCAGCAGCCGCTCGTCCGGGACTAGCGGTAATGAGCAGTTCTTC. It codes for CASSRSSGTSGNEQFF. Combining the CDR3 with reference TRBV5-4 and TRBJ2-1 gives the whole variable domain ETGVTQSPTHLIKTRGQQVTLRCSSQSGHNTVSWYQQALGQGPQFIFQYYREEENGRGNFPPRFSGLQFPNYSSELNVNALELDDSALYLCASSRSSGTSGNEQFFGPGTRLTVL.

The gene calls are TRBV14 and TRBJ1-2; 8 bases agree with TRBD1. The V gene end was trimmed by 3 bases and the J gene end by 5 bases; junction bases not matched to a gene: 5. The CDR3 has 14 amino acids. The V gene's germline CDR1 is SGHDN and CDR2 FVKESK. Written as DNA, the CDR3 is TGTGCCAGCAGCCACGAACAGGGGGAGTATGGCTACACCTTC. This translates into CASSHEQGEYGYTF.

The V gene is TRBV11-2, the J gene TRBJ1-2, with 7 bases that match TRBD1. Trimming took 1 base from V and 5 from J; bases not matched to a gene: 4. The CDR3 totals 14 residues. Germline lookup yields CDR1 SGHAT and CDR2 FQNNGV. The CDR3 DNA follows: TGTGCCAGCAGCTTAGGGCTCAGGGGGTATGGCTACACCTTC. Translated, it gives CASSLGLRGYGYTF.

The chain is built from TRBV7-2 and TRBJ2-3; a weak D match, TRBD1 (6 bases). There are 15 residues in the CDR3. Germline assignment: CDR1 SGHTA and CDR2 FQGNSA. With 5 bases removed from V and 1 base from J, the gap between germline ends came to 13 bases. CDR3 nucleotide sequence: TGTGCCAGCAGCCCTCGGTCAGGGGGCACAGATACGCAGTATTTT. This translates into CASSPRSGGTDTQYF.

In its sample, this clone was seen a few times. The V call is TRBV6-4, the J call TRBJ2-3; D is possibly TRBD2 (6 bases). Trimming took 7 bases from V and 3 from J, leaving 14 bases between them. This CDR3 is 14 amino acids long. In germline, CDR1 is MRHNA, CDR2 SNTAGT. DNA of the CDR3: TGTGCCAGCAAGCAGACTAGTCGGACAGATACGCAGTATTTT. Translation gives CASKQTSRTDTQYF.

The chain couples TRBV29-1 to TRBJ2-4; perhaps TRBD2 as D (5 bases). CDR3 size: 15 residues. V shed 2 bases and J shed 9 bases, with 20 bases lying between them. Germline V lookup: CDR1 SQVTM, CDR2 ANQGSEA. The CDR3 DNA reads as TGCAGCGTTGAACAGCAGGATGGTGTGGGGAGCATTCAGTACTTC. This sequence encodes CSVEQQDGVGSIQYF. The full variable domain, its missing parts supplied by reference TRBV29-1 and TRBJ2-4, is SAVISQKPSRDICQRGTSLTIQCQVDSQVTMMFWYRQQPGQSLTLIATANQGSEATYESGFVIDKFPISRPNLTFSTLTVSNMSPEDSSIYLCSVEQQDGVGSIQYFGAGTRLSVL.

This chain connects TRBV7-2 to TRBJ2-3; 10 nucleotides line up with TRBD2. Germline assignment: CDR1 SGHTA and CDR2 FQGNSA. The CDR3 is 18 residues long. Trimming cost V 1 base and J 3 bases; bases outside gene matches: 10. The CDR3 DNA reads TGTGCCAGCAGCTTAGTTAGGGCTAGCGGGGGTTCAACAGATACGCAGTATTTT. It translates to CASSLVRASGGSTDTQYF.

The rearrangement joins TRBV19 to TRBJ2-7; possible D gene TRBD1, 6 bases. The CDR3 runs to 13 residues. Germline V gives CDR1 LNHDA, CDR2 SQIVND (reference sequence). V lost 11 bases, J lost 3 bases, and 17 bases lay in between. The CDR3 nucleotides read TGTGCCGCAGGAGCAGGGGTCGACTACGAGCAGTACTTC. This gives the protein CAAGAGVDYEQYF.

This sequence joins TRBV5-1 and TRBJ2-1; tentative D call: TRBD1 (7 bases). The germline V and J ends were trimmed by 1 base and 9 bases, with 14 bases remaining between them. Looked up from germline, CDR1 is SGHRS and CDR2 is YFSETQ. The CDR3 is 14 amino acids. The CDR3 nucleotides read TGCGCCAGCAGCTTGTCGCGACAGGGAGGTGAGCAGTTCTTC. Protein: CASSLSRQGGEQFF.

The chain couples TRBV6-4 to TRBJ1-5; D possibly corresponds to TRBD1 (5 bases). The V and J ends lost 6 bases and 11 bases respectively, with 8 bases between them. The CDR3 consists of 10 residues. Germline values: CDR1 MRHNA, CDR2 SNTAGT. The CDR3 sequence: CASRVRAQHF. CDR3 nucleotide sequence: TGTGCCAGCAGGGTCAGGGCCCAGCATTTT.